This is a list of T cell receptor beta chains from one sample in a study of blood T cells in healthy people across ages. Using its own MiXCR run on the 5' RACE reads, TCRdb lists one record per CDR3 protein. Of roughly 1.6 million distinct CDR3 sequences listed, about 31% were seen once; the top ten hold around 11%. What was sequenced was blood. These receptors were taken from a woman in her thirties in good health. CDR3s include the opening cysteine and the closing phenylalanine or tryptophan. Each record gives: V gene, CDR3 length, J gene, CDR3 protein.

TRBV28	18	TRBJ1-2	CASSLPWDGGGSNYGYTF
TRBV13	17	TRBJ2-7	CASTLELGEAASYEQYF
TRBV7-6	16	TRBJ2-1	CASSSNRQGVDNEQFF
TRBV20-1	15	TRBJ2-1	CSARGTSGGVHEQFF
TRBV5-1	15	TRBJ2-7	CASSLTGGGSYEQYF
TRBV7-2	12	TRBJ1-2	CASSFNNYGYTF
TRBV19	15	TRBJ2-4	CASSPGRSGRNIQYF
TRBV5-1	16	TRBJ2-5	CASSPGTGDPKETQYF
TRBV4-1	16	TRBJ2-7	CASSQDPSGSSYEQYF
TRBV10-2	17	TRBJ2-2	CATRVPGLAELGGELFF
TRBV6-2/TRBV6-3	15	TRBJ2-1	CASSLGRAAEDEQFF
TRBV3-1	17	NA	CASSRGLAGGASYEQYF
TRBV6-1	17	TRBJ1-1	CASRPGQASTMNTEAFF
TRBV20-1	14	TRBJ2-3	CSALGVAVTDTQYF
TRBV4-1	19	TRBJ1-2	CASSQDKSRGQGGDYGYTF
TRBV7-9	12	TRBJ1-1	CASRSSESEAFF
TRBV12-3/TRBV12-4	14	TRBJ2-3	CASKKTVSADMEYF
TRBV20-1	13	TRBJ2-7	CSVLAGESYEQYF
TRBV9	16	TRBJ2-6	CASSVGSGPGANVLTF
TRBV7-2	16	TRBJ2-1	CASSLGGGTIYNEQFF
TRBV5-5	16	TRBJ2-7	CASSSEQGQSSYEQYF
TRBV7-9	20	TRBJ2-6	CASSHHLLGGGRSGANVLTF
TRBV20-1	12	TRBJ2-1	CSARRSSGEQFF
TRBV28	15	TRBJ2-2	CASREGTRYTGELFF
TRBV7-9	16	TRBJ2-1	CTSSVWTSSSYNEQFF
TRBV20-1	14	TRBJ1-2	CSARDGAANYGYTF
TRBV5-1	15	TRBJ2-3	CASSSLGPTTDTQYF
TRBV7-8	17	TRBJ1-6	CASSAPGQGFYNSPLHF
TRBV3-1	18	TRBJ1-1	CASSPGGQLLFGNTEAFF
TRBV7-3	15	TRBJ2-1	CASSQTLYGVGEQFF
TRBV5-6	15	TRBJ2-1	CASSLVGVVRDEQFF
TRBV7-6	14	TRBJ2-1	CASSRYSGDDEQFF
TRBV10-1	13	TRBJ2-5	CASSGPYDGTQYF
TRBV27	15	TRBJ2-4	CAGSLGGVLGFIQYF
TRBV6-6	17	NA	CASSYSEGTGGEETQYF
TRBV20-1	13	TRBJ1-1	CSARHLVGTEAFF
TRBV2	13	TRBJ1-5	CASGTEVSKPQHF
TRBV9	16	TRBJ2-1	CASSVVVGLSYNEQFF
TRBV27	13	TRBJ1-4	CASSSGAGEKLFF
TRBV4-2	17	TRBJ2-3	CASSQDSASGGTDTQYF
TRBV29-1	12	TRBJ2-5	CSVRQTQETQYF
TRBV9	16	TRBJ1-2	CASSVEVTGPYDGYTF
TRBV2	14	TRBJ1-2	CASSVGDINYGYTF
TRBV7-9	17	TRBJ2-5	CASSLGEGARRGETQYF
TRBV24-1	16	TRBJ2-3	CATSDLGLADTDTQYF
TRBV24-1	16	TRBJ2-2	CATSDQRTGNTGELFF
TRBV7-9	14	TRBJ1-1	CASSLLPRNTEAFF
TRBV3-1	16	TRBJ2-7	CASSREASGSSYEQYF
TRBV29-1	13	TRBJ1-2	CSVRMGDNYGYTF
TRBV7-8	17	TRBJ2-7	CASSIPGTSGDPYEQYF
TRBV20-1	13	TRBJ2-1	CSAMVGGYNEQFF
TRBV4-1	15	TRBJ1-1	CASSRPSTGNTEAFF
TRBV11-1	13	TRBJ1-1	CAGRQGGDTEAFF
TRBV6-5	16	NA	CASSHHPGEGSETQYF
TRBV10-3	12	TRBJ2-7	CAARAGPYEQYF
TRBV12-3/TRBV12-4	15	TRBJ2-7	CASTALAGGSYEQYF
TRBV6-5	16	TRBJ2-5	CASSYLRGGWGETQYF
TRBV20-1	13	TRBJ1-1	CSAGSLGDTEAFF
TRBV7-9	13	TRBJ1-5	CASSKQGDQPQHF
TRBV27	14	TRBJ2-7	CASRLAGSSYEQYF